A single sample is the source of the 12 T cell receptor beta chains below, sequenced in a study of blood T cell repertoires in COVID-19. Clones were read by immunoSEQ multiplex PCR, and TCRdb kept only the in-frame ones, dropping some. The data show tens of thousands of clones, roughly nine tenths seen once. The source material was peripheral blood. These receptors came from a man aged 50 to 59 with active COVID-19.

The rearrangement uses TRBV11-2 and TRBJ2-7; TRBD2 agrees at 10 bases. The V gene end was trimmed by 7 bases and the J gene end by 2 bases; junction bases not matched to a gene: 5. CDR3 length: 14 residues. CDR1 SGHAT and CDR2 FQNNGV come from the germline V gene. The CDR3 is CASIRTSGPYEQYF. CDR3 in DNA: TGTGCCAGCATCAGGACTAGCGGACCCTACGAGCAGTACTTC.

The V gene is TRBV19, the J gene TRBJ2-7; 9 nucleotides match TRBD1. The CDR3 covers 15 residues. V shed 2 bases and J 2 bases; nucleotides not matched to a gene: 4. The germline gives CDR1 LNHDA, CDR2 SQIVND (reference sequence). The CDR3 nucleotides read TGTGCCAGTAGTATACCGGGACAGGGAGCCTACGAGCAGTACTTC. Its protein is CASSIPGQGAYEQYF.

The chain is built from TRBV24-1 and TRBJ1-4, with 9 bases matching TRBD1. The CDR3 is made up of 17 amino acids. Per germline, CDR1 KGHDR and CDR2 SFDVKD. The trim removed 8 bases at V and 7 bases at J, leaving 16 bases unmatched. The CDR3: CATTWTGEGLDSEKLFF. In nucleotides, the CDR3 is TGTGCCACCACCTGGACAGGGGAGGGGTTGGATAGTGAAAAACTGTTTTTT.

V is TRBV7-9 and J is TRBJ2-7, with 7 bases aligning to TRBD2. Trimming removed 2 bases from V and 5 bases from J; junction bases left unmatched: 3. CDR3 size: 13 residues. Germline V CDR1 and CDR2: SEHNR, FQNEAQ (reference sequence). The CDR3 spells CASSLRLADEQYF. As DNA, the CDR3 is TGTGCCAGCAGCTTAAGACTAGCAGACGAGCAGTACTTC.

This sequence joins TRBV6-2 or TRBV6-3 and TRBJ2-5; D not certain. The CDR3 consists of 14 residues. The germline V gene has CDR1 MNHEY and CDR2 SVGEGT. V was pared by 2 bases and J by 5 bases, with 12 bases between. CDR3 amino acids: CASSYVGLEETQYF. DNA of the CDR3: TGTGCCAGCAGTTACGTTGGTCTGGAGGAGACCCAGTACTTC.

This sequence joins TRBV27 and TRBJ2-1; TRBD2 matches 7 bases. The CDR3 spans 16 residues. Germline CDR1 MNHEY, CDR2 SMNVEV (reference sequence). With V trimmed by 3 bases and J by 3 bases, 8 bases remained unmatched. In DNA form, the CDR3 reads TGTGCCAGCAGTTTTTTAGCTAGCGGAAACTACAATGAGCAGTTCTTC. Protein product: CASSFLASGNYNEQFF.

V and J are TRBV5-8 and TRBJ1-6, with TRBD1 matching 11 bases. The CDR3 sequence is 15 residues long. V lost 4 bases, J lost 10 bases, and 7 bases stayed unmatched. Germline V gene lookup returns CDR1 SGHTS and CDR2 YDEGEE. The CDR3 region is CASSPRDRGISPLHF. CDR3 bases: TGTGCCAGCAGCCCCCGGGACAGGGGGATATCACCCCTCCACTTT.

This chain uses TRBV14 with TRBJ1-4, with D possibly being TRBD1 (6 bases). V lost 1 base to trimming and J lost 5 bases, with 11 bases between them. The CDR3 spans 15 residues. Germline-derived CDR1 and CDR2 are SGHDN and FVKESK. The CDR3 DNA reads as TGTGCCAGCAGCCAAGTGGGTCAGGGGAATGAAAAACTGTTTTTT. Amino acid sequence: CASSQVGQGNEKLFF. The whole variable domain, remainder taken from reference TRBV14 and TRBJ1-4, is EAGVTQFPSHSVIEKGQTVTLRCDPISGHDNLYWYRRVMGKEIKFLLHFVKESKQDESGMPNNRFLAERTGGTYSTLKVQPAELEDSGVYFCASSQVGQGNEKLFFGSGTQLSVL.

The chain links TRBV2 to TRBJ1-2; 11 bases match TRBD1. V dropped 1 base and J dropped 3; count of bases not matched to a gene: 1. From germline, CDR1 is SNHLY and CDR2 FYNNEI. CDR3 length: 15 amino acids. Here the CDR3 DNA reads TGTGCCAGCAGTGAAGGGGACAGGGGGGACTATGGCTACACCTTC. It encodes CASSEGDRGDYGYTF. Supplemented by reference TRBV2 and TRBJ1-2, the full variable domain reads EPEVTQTPSHQVTQMGQEVILRCVPISNHLYFYWYRQILGQKVEFLVSFYNNEISEKSEIFDDQFSVERPDGSNFTLKIRSTKLEDSAMYFCASSEGDRGDYGYTFGSGTRLTVV.

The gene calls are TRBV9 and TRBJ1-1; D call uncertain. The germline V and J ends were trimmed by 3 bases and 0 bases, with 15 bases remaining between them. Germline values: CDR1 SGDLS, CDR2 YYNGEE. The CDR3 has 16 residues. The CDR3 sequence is CASSDDKMGLNTEAFF. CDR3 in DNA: TGTGCCAGCAGCGATGACAAGATGGGCTTGAACACTGAAGCTTTCTTT.

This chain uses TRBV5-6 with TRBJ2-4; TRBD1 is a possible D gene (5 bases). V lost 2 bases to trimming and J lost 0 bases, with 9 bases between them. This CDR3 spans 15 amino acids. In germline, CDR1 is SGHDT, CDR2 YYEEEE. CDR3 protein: CASSLRQLAKNIQYF. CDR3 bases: TGTGCCAGCAGCTTACGACAGTTAGCCAAAAACATTCAGTACTTC. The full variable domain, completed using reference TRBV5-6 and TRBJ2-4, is DAGVTQSPTHLIKTRGQQVTLRCSPKSGHDTVSWYQQALGQGPQFIFQYYEEEERQRGNFPDRFSGHQFPNYSSELNVNALLLGDSALYLCASSLRQLAKNIQYFGAGTRLSVL.

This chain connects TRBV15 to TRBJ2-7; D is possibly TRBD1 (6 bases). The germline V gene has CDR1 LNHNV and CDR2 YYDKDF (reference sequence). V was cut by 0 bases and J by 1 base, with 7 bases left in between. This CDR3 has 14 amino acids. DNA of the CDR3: TGTGCCACCAGCAGAGATAGGGGGTCCTACGAGCAGTACTTC. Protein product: CATSRDRGSYEQYF.